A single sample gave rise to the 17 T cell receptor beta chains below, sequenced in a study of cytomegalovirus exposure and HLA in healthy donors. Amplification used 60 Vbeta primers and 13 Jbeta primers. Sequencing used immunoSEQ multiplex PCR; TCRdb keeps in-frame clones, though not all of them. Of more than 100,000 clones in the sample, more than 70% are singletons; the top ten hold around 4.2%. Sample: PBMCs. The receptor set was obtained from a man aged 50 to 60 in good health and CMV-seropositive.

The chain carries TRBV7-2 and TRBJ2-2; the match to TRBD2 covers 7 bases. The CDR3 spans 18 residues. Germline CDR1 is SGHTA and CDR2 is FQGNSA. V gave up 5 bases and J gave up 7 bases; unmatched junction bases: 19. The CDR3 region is CASSPRSGLTRVNGELFF. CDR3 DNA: TGTGCCAGCAGCCCCCGTAGCGGGCTCACGCGGGTGAACGGGGAGCTGTTTTTT.

In DNA form, the CDR3 reads TGTGCCACCAGCAGAGGAGAAAACATTCAGTACTTC. It translates to CATSRGENIQYF. The chain has TRBV15 and TRBJ2-4; D is undetermined. Germline V CDR1 and CDR2: LNHNV, YYDKDF (reference sequence). This CDR3 has 12 amino acids. With 1 base removed from V and 5 bases from J, the gap between germline ends came to 3 bases. Full variable domain (missing parts from reference TRBV15 and TRBJ2-4): DAMVIQNPRYQVTQFGKPVTLSCSQTLNHNVMYWYQQKSSQAPKLLFHYYDKDFNNEADTPDNFQSRRPNTSFCFLDIRSPGLGDTAMYLCATSRGENIQYFGAGTRLSVL.

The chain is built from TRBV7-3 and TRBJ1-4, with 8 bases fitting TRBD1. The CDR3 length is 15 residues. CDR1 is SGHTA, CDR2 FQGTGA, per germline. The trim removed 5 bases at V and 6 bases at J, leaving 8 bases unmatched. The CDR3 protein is CASSPGQGADEKLFF. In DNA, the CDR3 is TGTGCCAGCAGCCCCGGACAGGGTGCGGATGAAAAACTGTTTTTT.

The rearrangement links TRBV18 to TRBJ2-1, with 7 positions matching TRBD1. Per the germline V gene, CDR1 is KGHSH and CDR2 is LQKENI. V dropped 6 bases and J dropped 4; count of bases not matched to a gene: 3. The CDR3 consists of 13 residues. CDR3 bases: TGTGCCAGCTCTCTGGGACAGTACAATGAGCAGTTCTTC. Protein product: CASSLGQYNEQFF.

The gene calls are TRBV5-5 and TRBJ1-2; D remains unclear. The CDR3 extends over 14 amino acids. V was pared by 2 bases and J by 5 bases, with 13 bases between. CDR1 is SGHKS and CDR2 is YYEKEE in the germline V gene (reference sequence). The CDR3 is CASSFQAGLYGYTF. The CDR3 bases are TGTGCCAGCAGCTTCCAGGCGGGCCTGTATGGCTACACCTTC.

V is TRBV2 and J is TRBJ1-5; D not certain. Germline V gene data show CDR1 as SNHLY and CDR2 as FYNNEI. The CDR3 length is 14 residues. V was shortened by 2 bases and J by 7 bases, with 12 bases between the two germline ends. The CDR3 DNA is TGTGCCAGCAGTGAATCTTCGGGAAGACAGCCCCAGCATTTT. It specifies CASSESSGRQPQHF.

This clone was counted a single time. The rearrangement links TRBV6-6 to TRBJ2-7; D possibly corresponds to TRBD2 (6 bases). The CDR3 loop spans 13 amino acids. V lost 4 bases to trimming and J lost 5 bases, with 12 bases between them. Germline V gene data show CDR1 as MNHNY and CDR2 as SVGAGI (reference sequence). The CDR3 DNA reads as TGTGCCAGCAGTTCGAGGGGCGGGGACGAGCAGTACTTC. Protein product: CASSSRGGDEQYF.

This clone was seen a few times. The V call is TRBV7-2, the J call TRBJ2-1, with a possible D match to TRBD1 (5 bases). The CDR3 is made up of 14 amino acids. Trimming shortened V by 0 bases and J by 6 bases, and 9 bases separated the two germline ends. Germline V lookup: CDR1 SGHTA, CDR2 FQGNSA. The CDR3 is CASSLALRGNEQFF. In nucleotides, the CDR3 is TGTGCCAGCAGCTTAGCGCTTAGGGGCAATGAGCAGTTCTTC.

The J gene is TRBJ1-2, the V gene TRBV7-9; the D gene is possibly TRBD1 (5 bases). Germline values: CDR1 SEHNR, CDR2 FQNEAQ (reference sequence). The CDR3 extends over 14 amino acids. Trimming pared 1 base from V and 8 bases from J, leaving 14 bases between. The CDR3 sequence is CASSLGYGRQGYTF. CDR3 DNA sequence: TGTGCCAGCAGCTTAGGCTACGGAAGACAGGGCTACACCTTC. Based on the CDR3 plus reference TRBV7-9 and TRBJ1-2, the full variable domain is DTGVSQNPRHKITKRGQNVTFRCDPISEHNRLYWYRQTLGQGPEFLTYFQNEAQLEKSRLLSDRFSAERPKGSFSTLEIQRTEQGDSAMYLCASSLGYGRQGYTFGSGTRLTVV.

In nucleotides, the CDR3 is TGTGCCAGTACCTTGAATGGCCTCGTCAATCAGCCCCAGCATTTT. Amino acids: CASTLNGLVNQPQHF. V usage is TRBV19 and J usage is TRBJ1-5; no clear D. This CDR3 has 15 amino acids. V gave up 7 bases and J gave up 3 bases, with 16 bases separating them. CDR1 is LNHDA and CDR2 is SQIVND in the germline V gene (reference sequence).

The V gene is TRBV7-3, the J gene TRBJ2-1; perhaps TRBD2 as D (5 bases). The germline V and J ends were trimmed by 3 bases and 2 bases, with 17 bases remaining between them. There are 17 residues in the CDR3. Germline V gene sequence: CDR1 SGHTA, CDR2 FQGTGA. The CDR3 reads CASSFSPVLAAYNEQFF. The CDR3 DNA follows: TGTGCCAGCAGCTTCAGCCCGGTCCTAGCAGCCTACAATGAGCAGTTCTTC.

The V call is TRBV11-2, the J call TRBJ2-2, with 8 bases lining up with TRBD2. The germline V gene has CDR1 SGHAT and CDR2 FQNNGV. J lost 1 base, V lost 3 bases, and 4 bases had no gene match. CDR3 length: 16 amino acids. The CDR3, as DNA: TGTGCCAGCAGCTTGGGAAGCGGGGGGAACACCGGGGAGCTGTTTTTT. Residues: CASSLGSGGNTGELFF.

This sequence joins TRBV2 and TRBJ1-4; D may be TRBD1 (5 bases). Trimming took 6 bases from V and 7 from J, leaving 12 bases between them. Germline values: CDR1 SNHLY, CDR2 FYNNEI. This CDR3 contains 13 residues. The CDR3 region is CASRVDRSEKLFF. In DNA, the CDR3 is TGTGCCAGCAGGGTAGACAGATCTGAAAAACTGTTTTTT.

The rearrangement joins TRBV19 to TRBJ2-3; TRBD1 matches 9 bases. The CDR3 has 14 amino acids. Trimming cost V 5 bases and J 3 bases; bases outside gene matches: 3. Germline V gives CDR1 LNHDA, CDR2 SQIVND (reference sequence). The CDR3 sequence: CASSPGTGTDTQYF. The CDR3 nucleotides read TGTGCCAGTAGTCCGGGGACAGGGACAGATACGCAGTATTTT. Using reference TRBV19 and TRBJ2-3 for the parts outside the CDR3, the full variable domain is DGGITQSPKYLFRKEGQNVTLSCEQNLNHDAMYWYRQDPGQGLRLIYYSQIVNDFQKGDIAEGYSVSREKKESFPLTVTSAQKNPTAFYLCASSPGTGTDTQYFGPGTRLTVL.

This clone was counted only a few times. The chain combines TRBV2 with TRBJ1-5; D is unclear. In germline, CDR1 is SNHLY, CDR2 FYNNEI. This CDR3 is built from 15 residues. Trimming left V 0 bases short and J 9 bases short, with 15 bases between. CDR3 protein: CASSEAGAGVGPQHF. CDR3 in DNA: TGTGCCAGCAGTGAAGCAGGAGCGGGCGTGGGGCCCCAGCATTTT.

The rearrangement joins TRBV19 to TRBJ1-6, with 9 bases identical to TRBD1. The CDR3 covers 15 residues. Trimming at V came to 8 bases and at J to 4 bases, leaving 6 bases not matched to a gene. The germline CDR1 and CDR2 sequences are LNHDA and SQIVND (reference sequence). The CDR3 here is CASHQTGGYNSPLHF. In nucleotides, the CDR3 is TGTGCCAGTCACCAGACAGGGGGTTATAATTCACCCCTCCACTTT.

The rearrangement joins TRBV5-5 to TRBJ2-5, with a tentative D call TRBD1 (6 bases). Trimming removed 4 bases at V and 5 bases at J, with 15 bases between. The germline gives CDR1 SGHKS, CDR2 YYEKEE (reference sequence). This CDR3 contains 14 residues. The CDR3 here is CASSPGQLSETQYF. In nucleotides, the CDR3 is TGTGCCAGCAGCCCCGGACAGCTTTCGGAGACCCAGTACTTC.